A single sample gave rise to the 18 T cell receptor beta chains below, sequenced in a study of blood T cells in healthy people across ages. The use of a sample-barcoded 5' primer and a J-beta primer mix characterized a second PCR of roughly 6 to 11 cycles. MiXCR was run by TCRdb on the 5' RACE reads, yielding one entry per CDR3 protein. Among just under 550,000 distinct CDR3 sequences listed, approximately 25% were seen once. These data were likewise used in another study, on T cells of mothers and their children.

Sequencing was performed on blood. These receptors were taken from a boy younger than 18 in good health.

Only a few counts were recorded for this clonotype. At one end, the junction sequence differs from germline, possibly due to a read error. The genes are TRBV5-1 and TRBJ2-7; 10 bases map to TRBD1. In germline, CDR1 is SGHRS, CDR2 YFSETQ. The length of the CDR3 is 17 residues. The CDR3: CAGSQVQPGQGIYEQYF. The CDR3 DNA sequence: TGCGCCGGCAGCCAGGTACAACCGGGACAGGGGATCTACGAGCAGTACTTC.

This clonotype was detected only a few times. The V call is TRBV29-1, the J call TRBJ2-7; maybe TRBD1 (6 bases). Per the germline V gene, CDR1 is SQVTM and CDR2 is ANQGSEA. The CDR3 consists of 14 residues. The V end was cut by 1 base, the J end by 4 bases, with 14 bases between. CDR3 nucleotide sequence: TGCAGCGTTGAAGGGGGGCTGAGGCCTTACGAGCAGTACTTC. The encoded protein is CSVEGGLRPYEQYF.

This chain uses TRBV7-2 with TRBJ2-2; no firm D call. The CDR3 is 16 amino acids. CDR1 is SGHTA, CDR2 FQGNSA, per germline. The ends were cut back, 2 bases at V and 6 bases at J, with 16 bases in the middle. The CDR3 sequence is CASSLSPRPRSGELFF. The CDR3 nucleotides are TGTGCCAGCAGCTTATCCCCTCGGCCAAGGTCCGGGGAGCTGTTTTTT.

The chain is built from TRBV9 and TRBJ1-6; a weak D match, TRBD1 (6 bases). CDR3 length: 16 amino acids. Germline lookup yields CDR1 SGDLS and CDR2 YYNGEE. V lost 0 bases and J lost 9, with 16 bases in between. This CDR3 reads CASSVDVAGVVSPLHF. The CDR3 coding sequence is TGTGCCAGCAGCGTAGATGTGGCAGGGGTTGTTTCACCCCTCCACTTT.

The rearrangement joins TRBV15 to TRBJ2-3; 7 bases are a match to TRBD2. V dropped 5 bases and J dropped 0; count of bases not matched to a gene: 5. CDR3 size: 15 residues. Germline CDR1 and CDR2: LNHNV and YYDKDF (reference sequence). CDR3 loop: CATSLGRGSTDTQYF. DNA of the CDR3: TGTGCCACCAGCTTAGGGAGGGGTAGCACAGATACGCAGTATTTT.

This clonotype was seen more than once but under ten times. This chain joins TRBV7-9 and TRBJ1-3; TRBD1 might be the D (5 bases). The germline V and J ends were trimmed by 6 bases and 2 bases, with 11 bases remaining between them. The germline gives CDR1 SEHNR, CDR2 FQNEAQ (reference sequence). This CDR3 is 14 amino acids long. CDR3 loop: CASRSQGTGNTIYF. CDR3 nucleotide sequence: TGTGCCAGCAGATCTCAGGGTACTGGAAACACCATATATTTT.

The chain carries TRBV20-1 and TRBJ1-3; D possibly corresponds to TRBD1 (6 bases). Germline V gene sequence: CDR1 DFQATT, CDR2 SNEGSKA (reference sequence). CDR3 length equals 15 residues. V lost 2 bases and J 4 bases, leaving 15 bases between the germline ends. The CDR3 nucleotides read TGCAGTGCTAGAAAGCTAACAGGGTTCGGAAACACCATATATTTT. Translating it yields CSARKLTGFGNTIYF.

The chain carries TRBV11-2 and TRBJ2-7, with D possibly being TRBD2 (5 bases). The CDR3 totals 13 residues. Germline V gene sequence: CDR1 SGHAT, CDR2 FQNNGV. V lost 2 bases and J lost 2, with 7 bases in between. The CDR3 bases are TGTGCCAGCAGCTTATATAGCGCCTACGAGCAGTACTTC. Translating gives CASSLYSAYEQYF.

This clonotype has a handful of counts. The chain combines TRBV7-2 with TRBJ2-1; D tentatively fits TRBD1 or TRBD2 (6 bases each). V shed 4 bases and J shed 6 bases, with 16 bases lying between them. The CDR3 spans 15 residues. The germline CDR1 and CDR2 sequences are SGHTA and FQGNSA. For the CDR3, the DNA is TGTGCCAGCAGCTCCCGGGGCAGGGGAGGCAATGAGCAGTTCTTC. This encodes CASSSRGRGGNEQFF.

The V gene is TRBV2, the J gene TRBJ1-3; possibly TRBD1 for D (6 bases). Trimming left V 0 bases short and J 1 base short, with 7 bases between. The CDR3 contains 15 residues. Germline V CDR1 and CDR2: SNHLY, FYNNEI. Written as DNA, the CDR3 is TGTGCCAGCAGTGAAGCCCAGGGGTCTGGAAACACCATATATTTT. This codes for CASSEAQGSGNTIYF.

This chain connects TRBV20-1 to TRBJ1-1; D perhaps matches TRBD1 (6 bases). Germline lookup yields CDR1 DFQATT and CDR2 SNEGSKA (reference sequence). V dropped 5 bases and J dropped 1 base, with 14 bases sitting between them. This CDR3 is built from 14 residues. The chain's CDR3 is CSAADRIKNTEAFF. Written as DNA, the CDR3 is TGCAGTGCTGCGGACAGAATAAAGAACACTGAAGCTTTCTTT.

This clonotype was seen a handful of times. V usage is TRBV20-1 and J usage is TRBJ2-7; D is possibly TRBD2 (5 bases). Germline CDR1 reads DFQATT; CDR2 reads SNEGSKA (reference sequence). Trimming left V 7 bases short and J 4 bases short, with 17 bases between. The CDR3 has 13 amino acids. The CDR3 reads CSVGWAPGYEQYF. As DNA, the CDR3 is TGCAGTGTCGGATGGGCCCCGGGGTACGAGCAGTACTTC.

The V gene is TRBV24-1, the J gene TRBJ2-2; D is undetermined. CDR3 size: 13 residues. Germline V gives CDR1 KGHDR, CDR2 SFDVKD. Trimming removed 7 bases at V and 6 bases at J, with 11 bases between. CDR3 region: CATRAAWAGELFF. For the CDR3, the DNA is TGTGCCACCAGGGCTGCCTGGGCCGGGGAGCTGTTTTTT.

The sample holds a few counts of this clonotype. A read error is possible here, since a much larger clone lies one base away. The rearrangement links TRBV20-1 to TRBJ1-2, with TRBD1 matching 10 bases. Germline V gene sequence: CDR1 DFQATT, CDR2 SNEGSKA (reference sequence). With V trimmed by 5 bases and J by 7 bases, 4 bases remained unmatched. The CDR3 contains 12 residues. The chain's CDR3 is CSAWDRGRGYTF. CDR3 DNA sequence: TGCAGTGCTTGGGACAGGGGTCGTGGCTACACCTTC.

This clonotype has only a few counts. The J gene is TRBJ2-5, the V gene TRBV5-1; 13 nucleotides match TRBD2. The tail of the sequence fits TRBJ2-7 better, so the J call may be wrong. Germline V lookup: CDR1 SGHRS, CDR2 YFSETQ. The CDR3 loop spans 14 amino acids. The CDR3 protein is CASRTSGGFDEQYF. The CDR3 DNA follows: TGCGCCAGCCGGACTAGCGGGGGTTTCGACGAGCAGTACTTC.

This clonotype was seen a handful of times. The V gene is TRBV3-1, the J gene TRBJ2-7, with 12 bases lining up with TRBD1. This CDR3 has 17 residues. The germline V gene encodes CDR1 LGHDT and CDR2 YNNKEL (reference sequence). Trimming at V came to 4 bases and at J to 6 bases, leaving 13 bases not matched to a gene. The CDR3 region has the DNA TGTGCCAGCAGCCCCCGCTATGGGGACAGGGGGCTAGGCGAGCAGTACTTC. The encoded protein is CASSPRYGDRGLGEQYF.

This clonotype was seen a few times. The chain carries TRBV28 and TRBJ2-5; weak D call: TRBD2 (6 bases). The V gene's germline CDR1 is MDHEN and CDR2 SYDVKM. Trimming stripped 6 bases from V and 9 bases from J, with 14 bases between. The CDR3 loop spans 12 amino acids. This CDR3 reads CASSFGWGAQYF. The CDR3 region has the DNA TGTGCCAGCAGCTTTGGGTGGGGGGCCCAGTACTTC.

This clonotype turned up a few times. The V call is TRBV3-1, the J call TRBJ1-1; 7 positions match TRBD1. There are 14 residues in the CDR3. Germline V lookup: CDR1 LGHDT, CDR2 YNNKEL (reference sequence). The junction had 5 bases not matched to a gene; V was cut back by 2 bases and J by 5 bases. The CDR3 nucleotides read TGTGCCAGCAGCCAAAGTGGCAGGGGGACTGAAGCTTTCTTT. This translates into CASSQSGRGTEAFF.